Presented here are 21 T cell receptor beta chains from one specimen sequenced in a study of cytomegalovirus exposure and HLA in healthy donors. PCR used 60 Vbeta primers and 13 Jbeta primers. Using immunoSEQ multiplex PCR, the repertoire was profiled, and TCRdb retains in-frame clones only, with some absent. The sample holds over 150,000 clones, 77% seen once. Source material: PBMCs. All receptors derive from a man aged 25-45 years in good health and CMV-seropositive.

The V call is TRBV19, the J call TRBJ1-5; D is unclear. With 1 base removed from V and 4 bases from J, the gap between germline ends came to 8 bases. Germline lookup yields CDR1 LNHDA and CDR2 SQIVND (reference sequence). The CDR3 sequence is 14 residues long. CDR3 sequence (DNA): TGTGCCAGTAGTATAGTTCTCGTGAATCAGCCCCAGCATTTT. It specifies CASSIVLVNQPQHF.

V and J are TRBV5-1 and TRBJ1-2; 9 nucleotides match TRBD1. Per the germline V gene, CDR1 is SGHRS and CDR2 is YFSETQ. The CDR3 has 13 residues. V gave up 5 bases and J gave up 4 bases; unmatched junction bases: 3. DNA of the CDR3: TGCGCCAGCAGGGGGACAGGGTCCTATGGCTACACCTTC. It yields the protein CASRGTGSYGYTF.

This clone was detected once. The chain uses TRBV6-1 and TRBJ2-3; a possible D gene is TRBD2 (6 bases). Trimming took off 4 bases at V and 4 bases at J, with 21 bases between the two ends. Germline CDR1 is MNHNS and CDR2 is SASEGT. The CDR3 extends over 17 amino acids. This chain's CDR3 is CASSGSEGAKGSDTQYF. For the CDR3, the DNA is TGTGCCAGCAGTGGTTCGGAGGGAGCCAAAGGTTCAGATACGCAGTATTTT.

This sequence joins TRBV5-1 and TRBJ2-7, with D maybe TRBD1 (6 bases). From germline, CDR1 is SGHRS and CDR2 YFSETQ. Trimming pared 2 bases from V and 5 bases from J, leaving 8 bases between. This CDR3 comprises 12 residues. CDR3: CASSLNRDEQYF. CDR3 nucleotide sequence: TGCGCCAGCAGCTTAAACAGGGACGAGCAGTACTTC.

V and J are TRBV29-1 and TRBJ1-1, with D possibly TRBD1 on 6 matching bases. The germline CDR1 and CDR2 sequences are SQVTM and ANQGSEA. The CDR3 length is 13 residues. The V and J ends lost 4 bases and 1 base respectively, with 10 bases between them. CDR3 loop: CSVGGGRNTEAFF. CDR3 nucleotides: TGCAGCGTTGGGGGGGGCCGGAACACTGAAGCTTTCTTT.

As DNA, the CDR3 is TGTGCCAGCAGTCCCGCTTTGAGGGAACTGTTTTTT. Translating gives CASSPALRELFF. This sequence joins TRBV28 and TRBJ1-4, with D hard to call. Germline V gene sequence: CDR1 MDHEN, CDR2 SYDVKM. Trimming shortened V by 5 bases and J by 12 bases, and 13 bases separated the two germline ends. The CDR3 has 12 residues.

CDR3 bases: TGCGCCAGCAACGGACACGGTCGGGCTGAAGCTTTCTTT. The encoded protein is CASNGHGRAEAFF. The chain couples TRBV5-1 to TRBJ1-1; TRBD1 is a possible D gene (5 bases). The CDR3 is 13 amino acids. The V end lost 6 bases, the J end lost 6 bases, and 15 bases lay between the germline ends. Looked up from germline, CDR1 is SGHRS and CDR2 is YFSETQ.

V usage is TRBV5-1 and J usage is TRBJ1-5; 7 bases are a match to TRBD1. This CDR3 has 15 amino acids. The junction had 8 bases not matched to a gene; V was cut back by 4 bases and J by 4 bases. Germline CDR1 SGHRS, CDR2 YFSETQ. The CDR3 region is CASSLDGQENQPQHF. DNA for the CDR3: TGCGCCAGCAGCCTGGATGGACAGGAGAATCAGCCCCAGCATTTT.

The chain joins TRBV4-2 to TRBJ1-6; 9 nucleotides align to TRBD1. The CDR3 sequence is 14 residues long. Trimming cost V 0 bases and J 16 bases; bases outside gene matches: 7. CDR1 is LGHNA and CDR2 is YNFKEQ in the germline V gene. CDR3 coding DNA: TGTGCCAGCAGCCAAGAGGACAGGGGTCGTTCACTCCACTTT. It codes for CASSQEDRGRSLHF.

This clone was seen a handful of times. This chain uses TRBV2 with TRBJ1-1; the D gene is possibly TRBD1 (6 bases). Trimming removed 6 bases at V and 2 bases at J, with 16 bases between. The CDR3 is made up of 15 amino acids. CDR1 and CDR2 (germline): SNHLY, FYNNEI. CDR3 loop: CASRTGTPYNTEAFF. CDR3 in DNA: TGTGCCAGCAGAACCGGGACACCTTACAACACTGAAGCTTTCTTT.

CDR3 sequence (DNA): TGTGCCAGCAGACAACCTAGCACAGATACGCAGTATTTT. As protein: CASRQPSTDTQYF. J is TRBJ2-3 and V is TRBV7-2; no reliable D call. V shed 6 bases and J shed 0 bases, with 7 bases lying between them. The CDR3 is 13 amino acids. Germline V lookup: CDR1 SGHTA, CDR2 FQGNSA.

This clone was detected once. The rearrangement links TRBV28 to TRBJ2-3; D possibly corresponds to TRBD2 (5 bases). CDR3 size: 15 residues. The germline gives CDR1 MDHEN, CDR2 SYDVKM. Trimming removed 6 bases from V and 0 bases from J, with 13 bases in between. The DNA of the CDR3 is TGTGCCAGCAGCCCGGCAGCGGTTAGCACAGATACGCAGTATTTT. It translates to CASSPAAVSTDTQYF.

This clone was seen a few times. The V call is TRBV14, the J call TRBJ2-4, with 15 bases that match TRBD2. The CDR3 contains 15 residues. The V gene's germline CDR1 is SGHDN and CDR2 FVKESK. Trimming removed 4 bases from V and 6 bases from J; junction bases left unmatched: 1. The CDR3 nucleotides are TGTGCCAGCAGCCGGACTAGCGGGGGGGCAAACATTCAGTACTTC. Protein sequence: CASSRTSGGANIQYF.

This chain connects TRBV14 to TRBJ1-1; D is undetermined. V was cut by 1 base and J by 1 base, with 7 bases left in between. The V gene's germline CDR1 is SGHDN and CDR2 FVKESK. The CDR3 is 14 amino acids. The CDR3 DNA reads TGTGCCAGCAGCCAAGGACACAAGAACACTGAAGCTTTCTTT. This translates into CASSQGHKNTEAFF.

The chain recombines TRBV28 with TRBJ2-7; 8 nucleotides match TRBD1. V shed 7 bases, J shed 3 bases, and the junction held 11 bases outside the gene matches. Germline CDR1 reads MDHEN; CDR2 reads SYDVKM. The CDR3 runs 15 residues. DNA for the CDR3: TGTGCCAGCAACCCAGGGGGCAGGGGGAGCTACGAGCAGTACTTC. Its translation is CASNPGGRGSYEQYF.

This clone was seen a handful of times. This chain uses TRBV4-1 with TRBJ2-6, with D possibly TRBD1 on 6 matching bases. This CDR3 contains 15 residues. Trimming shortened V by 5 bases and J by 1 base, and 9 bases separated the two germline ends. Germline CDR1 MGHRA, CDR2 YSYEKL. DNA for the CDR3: TGCGCCAGCAGCTACACAGGGTCTGGGGCCAACGTCCTGACTTTC. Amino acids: CASSYTGSGANVLTF.

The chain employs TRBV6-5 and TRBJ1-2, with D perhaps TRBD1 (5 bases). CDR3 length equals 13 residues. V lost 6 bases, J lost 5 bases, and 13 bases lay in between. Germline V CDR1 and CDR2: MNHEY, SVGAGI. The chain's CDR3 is CASSQQGFYGYTF. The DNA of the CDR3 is TGTGCCAGCAGCCAGCAGGGATTTTATGGCTACACCTTC.

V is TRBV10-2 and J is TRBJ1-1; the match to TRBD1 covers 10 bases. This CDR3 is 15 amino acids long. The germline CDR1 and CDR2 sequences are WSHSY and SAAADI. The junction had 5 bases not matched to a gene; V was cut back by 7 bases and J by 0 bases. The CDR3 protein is CASNRDRGLNTEAFF. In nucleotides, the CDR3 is TGCGCCAGCAATAGGGACAGGGGACTGAACACTGAAGCTTTCTTT.

Here the CDR3 DNA reads TGTGCCAGCAGCTTGGGACAGTGGGATTACTACGAGCAGTACTTC. It encodes CASSLGQWDYYEQYF. The J gene is TRBJ2-7, the V gene TRBV7-9; 7 bases match TRBD1. There are 15 residues in the CDR3. J was trimmed by 3 bases and V by 3 bases; bases with no gene match: 8. In germline, CDR1 is SEHNR, CDR2 FQNEAQ (reference sequence).

The CDR3 DNA follows: TGTGCCAGCTCGACCCGACAAAATACGAACACCGGGGAGCTGTTTTTT. It is translated as CASSTRQNTNTGELFF. The chain is built from TRBV18 and TRBJ2-2; D gene uncertain. Trimming removed 6 bases from V and 0 bases from J, with 14 bases in between. CDR1 and CDR2 from the germline V gene are KGHSH and LQKENI. There are 16 residues in the CDR3.

The CDR3 spells CASSLSPDSSYEQYF. Here the CDR3 DNA reads TGTGCCAGCAGTTTATCCCCTGACAGCTCCTACGAGCAGTACTTC. The genes are TRBV28 and TRBJ2-7; D might be TRBD1 (5 bases). The CDR3 contains 15 residues. The germline V gene has CDR1 MDHEN and CDR2 SYDVKM. The V gene lost 1 base and the J gene lost 0 bases, with 10 bases spanning the gap. The full variable domain, completed using reference TRBV28 and TRBJ2-7, is DVKVTQSSRYLVKRTGEKVFLECVQDMDHENMFWYRQDPGLGLRLIYFSYDVKMKEKGDIPEGYSVSREKKERFSLILESASTNQTSMYLCASSLSPDSSYEQYFGPGTRLTVT.